Below, one TCR beta chain is given with its context. Its cognate antigen is unknown. CD4+ cells were split into CD45RA+ naive and CD45RA-negative memory subsets. Looked up from germline, CDR1 is GTSNPN and CDR2 is SVGIG (reference sequence). The CDR3 is made up of 14 amino acids. With V trimmed by 0 bases and J by 7 bases, 2 bases remained unmatched. This entry comes from a study of shared clonotypes between healthy human individuals. Broader study findings: A handful of donors had about 5% of their naive CD4 clonotypes in common. All-four-donor shared clonotypes had higher generation probabilities than non-shared clonotypes did.

Profiled with immunoSEQ multiplex PCR; TCRdb holds only in-frame clones, not every one. The table lists approximately 2.3 million clones, 93% of them singletons, with 0.39% in the top ten. V and J are TRBV30 and TRBJ1-6, with TRBD1 matching 8 bases. Source material: naive CD4+ T cells from PBMCs. The subset: CD45RA+ positively selected. This clonotype was sampled from a man in his late teens or twenties in good health. Some clones in this sample may be carry-over from other donors' samples. The CDR3 reads CAWSVSGGNSPLHF. The CDR3 nucleotides read TGTGCCTGGAGTGTGTCAGGGGGCAATTCACCCCTCCACTTT. Variable domain in full (rest from reference TRBV30 and TRBJ1-6): SQTIHQWPATLVQPVGSPLSLECTVEGTSNPNLYWYRQAAGRGLQLLFYSVGIGQISSEVPQNLSASRPQDRQFILSSKKLLLSDSGFYLCAWSVSGGNSPLHFGNGTRLTVT.